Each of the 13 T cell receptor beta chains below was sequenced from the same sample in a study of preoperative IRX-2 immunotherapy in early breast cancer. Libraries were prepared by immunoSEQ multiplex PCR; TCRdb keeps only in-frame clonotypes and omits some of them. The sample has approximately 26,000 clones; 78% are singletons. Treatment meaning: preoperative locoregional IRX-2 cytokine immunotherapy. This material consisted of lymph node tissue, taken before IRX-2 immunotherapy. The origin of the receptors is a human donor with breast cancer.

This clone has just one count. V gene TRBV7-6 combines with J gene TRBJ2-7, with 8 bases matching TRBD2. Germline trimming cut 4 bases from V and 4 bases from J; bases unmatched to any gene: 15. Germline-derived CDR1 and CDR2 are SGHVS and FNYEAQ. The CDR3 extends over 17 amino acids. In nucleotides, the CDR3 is TGTGCCAGCAGCTGGGGAATACTACGTGGCGGGGGGTACGAGCAGTACTTC. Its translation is CASSWGILRGGGYEQYF.

CDR3 region: CASSIGGSGELFF. DNA for the CDR3: TGTGCCAGTAGTATTGGGGGGAGCGGGGAGCTGTTTTTT. The rearrangement links TRBV19 to TRBJ2-2; D possibly corresponds to TRBD2 (6 bases). The germline V and J ends were trimmed by 3 bases and 7 bases, with 9 bases remaining between them. From germline, CDR1 is LNHDA and CDR2 SQIVND (reference sequence). The CDR3 has 13 residues. Drawing the rest from reference TRBV19 and TRBJ2-2, the complete variable domain is DGGITQSPKYLFRKEGQNVTLSCEQNLNHDAMYWYRQDPGQGLRLIYYSQIVNDFQKGDIAEGYSVSREKKESFPLTVTSAQKNPTAFYLCASSIGGSGELFFGEGSRLTVL.

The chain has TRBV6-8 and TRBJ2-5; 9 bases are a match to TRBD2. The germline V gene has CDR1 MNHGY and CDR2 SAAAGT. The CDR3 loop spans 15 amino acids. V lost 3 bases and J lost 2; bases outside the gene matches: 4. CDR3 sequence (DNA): TGTGCCAGCAGTTATCGGCTAGCGGGGCAAGAGACCCAGTACTTC. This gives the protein CASSYRLAGQETQYF.

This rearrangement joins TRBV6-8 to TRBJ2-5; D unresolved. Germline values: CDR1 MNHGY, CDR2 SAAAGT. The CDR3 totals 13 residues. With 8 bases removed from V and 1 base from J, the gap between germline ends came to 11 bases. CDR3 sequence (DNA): TGTGCCAGCCTGACTTTCCTCCAAGAGACCCAGTACTTC. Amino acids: CASLTFLQETQYF.

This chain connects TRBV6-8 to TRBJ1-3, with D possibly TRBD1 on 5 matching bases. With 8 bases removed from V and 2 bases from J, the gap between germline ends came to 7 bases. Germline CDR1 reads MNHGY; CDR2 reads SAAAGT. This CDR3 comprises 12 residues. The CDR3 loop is CASGRAGNTIYF. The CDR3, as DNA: TGTGCCAGCGGCAGGGCTGGAAACACCATATATTTT.

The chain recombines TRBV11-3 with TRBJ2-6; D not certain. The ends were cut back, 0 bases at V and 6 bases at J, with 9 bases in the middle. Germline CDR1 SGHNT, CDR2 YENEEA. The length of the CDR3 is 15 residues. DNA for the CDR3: TGTGCCAGCAGCTTAGAAAGGGCCCCGGCCAACGTCCTGACTTTC. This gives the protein CASSLERAPANVLTF.

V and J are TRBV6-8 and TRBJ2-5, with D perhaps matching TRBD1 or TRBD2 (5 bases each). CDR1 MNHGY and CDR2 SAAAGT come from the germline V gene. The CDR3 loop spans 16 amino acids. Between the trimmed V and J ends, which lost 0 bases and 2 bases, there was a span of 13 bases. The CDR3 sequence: CASSYSMGRLQETQYF. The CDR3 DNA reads TGTGCCAGCAGTTACTCGATGGGACGTTTACAAGAGACCCAGTACTTC.

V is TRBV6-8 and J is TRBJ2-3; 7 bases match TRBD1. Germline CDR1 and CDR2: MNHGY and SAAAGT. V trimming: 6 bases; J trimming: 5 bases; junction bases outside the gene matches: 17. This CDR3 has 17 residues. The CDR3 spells CASRDRTGVLEKDTQYF. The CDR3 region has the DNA TGTGCCAGCAGGGATCGGACAGGAGTGTTGGAGAAAGATACGCAGTATTTT.

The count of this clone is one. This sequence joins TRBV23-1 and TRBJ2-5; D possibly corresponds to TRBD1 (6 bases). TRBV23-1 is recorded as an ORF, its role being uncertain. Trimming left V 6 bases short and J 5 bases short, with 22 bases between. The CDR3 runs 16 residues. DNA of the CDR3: TGCGCCAGCAGCCAAGCCTTTGACAGGCGTGGGGAGACCCAGTACTTC. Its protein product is CASSQAFDRRGETQYF.

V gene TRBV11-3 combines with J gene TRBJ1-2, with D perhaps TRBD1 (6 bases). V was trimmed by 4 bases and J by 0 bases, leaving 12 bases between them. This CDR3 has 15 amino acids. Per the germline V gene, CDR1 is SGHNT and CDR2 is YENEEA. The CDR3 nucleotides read TGTGCCAGCAGCTACCAGGGGAACTCTAACTATGGCTACACCTTC. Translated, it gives CASSYQGNSNYGYTF.

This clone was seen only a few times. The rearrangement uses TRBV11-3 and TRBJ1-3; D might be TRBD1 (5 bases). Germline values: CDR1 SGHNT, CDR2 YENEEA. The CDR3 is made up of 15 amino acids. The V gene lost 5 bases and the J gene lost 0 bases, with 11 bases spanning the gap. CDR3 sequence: CASSATASSGNTIYF. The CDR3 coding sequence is TGTGCCAGCAGCGCGACAGCTAGCTCTGGAAACACCATATATTTT.

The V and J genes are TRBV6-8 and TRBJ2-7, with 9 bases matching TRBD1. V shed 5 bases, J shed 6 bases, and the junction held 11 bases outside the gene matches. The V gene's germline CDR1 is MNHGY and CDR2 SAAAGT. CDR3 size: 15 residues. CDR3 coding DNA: TGTGCCAGCAGTGGGGGACAGGGACCCCTTGGCGAGCAGTACTTC. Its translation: CASSGGQGPLGEQYF.

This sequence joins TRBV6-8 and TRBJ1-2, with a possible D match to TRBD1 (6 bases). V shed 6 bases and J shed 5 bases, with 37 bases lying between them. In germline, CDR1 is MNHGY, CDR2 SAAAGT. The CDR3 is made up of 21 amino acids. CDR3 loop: CASSYVGGTGKANKEKYGYTF. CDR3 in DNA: TGTGCCAGCAGCTATGTTGGGGGAACAGGGAAGGCGAACAAGGAGAAATATGGCTACACCTTC.